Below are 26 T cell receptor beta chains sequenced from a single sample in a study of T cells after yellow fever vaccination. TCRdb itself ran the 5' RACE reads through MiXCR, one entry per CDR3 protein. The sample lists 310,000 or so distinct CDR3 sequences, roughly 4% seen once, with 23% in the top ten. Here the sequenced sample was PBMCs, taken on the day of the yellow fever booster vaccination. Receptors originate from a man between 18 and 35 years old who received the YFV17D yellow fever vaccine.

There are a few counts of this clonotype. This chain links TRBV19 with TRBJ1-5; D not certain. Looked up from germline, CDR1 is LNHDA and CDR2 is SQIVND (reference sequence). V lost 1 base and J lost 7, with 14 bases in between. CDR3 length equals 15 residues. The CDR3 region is CASSIGEGSLQPQHF. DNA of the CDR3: TGTGCCAGTAGTATAGGGGAGGGCAGCTTGCAGCCCCAGCATTTT.

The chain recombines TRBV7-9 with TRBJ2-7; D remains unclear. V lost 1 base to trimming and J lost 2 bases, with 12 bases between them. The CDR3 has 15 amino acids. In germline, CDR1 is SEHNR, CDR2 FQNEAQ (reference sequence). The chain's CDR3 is CASSLEGQIAYEQYF. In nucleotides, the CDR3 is TGTGCCAGCAGCTTAGAGGGCCAAATTGCCTACGAGCAGTACTTC. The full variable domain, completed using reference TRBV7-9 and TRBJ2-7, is DTGVSQNPRHKITKRGQNVTFRCDPISEHNRLYWYRQTLGQGPEFLTYFQNEAQLEKSRLLSDRFSAERPKGSFSTLEIQRTEQGDSAMYLCASSLEGQIAYEQYFGPGTRLTVT.

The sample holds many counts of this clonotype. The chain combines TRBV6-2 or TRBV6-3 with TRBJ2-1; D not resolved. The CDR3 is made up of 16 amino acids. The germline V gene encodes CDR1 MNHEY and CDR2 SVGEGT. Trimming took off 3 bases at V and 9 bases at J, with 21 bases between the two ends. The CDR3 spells CASSYATSLVYSEQFF. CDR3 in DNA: TGTGCCAGCAGTTATGCGACGTCGCTAGTCTATAGTGAGCAGTTCTTC.

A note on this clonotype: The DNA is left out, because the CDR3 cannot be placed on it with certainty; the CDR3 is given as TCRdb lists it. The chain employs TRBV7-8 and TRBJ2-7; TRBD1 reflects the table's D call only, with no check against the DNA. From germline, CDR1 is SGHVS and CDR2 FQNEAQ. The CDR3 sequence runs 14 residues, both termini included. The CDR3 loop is CASSSSATAYEQYF.

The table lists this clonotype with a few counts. CDR3 region: CASSPRPGDEAFF. DNA for the CDR3: TGTGCCAGCTCACCAAGGCCAGGGGATGAAGCTTTCTTT. The chain links TRBV18 to TRBJ1-1, with D perhaps matching TRBD1 (6 bases). Per germline, CDR1 KGHSH and CDR2 LQKENI. The V and J ends lost 2 bases and 7 bases respectively, with 11 bases between them. The CDR3 is 13 residues long.

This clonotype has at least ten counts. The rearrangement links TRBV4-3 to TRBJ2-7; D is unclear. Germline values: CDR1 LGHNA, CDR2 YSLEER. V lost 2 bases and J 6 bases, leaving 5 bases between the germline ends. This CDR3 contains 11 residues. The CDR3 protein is CASSQNSEQYF. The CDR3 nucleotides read TGCGCCAGCAGCCAAAACAGCGAGCAGTACTTC.

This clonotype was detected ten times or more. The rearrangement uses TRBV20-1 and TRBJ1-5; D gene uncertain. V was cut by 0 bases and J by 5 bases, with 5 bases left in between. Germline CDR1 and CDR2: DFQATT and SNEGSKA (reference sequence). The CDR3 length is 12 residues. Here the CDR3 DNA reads TGCAGTGCTAGAGATCAGTATCAGCCCCAGCATTTT. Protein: CSARDQYQPQHF.

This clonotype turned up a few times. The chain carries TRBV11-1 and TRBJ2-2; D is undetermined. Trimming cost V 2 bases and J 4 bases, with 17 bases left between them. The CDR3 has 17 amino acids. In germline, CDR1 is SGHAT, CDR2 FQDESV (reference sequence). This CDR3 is CASSLLESVGSTGELFF. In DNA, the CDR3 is TGTGCCAGCAGCTTACTCGAGTCGGTAGGATCCACCGGGGAGCTGTTTTTT.

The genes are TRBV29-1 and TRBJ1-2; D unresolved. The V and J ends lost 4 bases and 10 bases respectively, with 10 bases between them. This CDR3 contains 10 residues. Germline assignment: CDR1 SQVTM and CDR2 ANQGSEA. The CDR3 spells CSVVGQDYTF. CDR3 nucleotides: TGCAGCGTTGTAGGCCAGGACTACACCTTC.

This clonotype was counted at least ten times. Here the CDR3 reads CASGEGKETQYF. CDR3 coding DNA: TGTGCCAGCGGGGAGGGGAAAGAGACCCAGTACTTC. The chain is built from TRBV7-8 and TRBJ2-5; 7 positions match TRBD2. CDR1 is SGHVS, CDR2 FQNEAQ, per germline. V dropped 8 bases and J dropped 3; count of bases not matched to a gene: 3. There are 12 residues in the CDR3.

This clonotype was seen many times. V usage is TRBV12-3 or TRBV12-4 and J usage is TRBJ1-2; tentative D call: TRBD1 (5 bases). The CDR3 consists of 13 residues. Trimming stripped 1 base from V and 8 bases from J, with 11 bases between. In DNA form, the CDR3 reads TGTGCCAGCAGTTTAGGGGAGGGGCTCGGCTACACCTTC. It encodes CASSLGEGLGYTF.

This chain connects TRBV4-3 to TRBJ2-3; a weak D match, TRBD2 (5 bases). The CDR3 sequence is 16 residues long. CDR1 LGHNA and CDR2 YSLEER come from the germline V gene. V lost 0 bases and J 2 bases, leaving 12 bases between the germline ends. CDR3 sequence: CASSQERGLVTDTQYF. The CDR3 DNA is TGCGCCAGCAGCCAAGAGCGCGGACTCGTCACAGATACGCAGTATTTT.

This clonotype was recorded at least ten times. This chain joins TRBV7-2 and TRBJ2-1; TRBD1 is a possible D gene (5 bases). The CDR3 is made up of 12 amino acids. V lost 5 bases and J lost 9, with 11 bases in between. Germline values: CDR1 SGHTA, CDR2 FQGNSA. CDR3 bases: TGTGCCAGCAGCCTCAGGGTCGGTGAGCAGTTCTTC. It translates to CASSLRVGEQFF.

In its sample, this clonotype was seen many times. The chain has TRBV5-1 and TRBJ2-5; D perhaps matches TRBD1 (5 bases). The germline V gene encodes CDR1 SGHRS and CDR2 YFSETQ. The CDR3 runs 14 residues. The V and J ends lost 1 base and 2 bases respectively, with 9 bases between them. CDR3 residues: CASSLRRVQETQYF. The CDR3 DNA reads TGCGCCAGCAGCTTGCGCAGGGTACAAGAGACCCAGTACTTC.

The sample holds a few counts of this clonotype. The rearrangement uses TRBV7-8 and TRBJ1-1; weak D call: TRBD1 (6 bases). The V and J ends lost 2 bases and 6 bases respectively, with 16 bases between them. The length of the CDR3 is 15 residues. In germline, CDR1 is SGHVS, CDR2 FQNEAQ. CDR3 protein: CASSLQGRIVAEAFF. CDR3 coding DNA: TGTGCCAGCAGCTTACAGGGGAGGATTGTGGCTGAAGCTTTCTTT.

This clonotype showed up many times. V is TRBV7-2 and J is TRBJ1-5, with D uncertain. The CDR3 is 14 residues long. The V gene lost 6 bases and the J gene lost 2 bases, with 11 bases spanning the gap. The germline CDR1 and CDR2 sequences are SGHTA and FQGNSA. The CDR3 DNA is TGTGCCAGCAGAAAGTCTGGGGGCAATCAGCCCCAGCATTTT. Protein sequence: CASRKSGGNQPQHF.

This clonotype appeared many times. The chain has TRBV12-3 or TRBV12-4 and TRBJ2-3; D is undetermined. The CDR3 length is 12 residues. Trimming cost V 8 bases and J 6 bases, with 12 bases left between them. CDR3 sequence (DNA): TGTGCCAGCGGGCCTTTCGCGGATACGCAGTATTTT. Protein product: CASGPFADTQYF.

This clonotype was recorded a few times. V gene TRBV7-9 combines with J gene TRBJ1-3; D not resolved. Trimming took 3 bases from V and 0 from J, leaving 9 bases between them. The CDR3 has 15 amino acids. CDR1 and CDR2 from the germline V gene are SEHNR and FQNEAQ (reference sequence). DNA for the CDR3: TGTGCCAGCAGCTTCCCAGCCGACTCTGGAAACACCATATATTTT. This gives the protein CASSFPADSGNTIYF.

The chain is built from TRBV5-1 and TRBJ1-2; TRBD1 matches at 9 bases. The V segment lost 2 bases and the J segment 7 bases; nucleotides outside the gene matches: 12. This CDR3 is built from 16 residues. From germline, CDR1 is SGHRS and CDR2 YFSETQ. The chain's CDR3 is CASSFVPGQGSGGYTF. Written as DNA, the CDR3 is TGCGCCAGCAGCTTCGTCCCGGGACAGGGATCTGGTGGCTACACCTTC. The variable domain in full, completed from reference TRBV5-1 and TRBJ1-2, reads KAGVTQTPRYLIKTRGQQVTLSCSPISGHRSVSWYQQTPGQGLQFLFEYFSETQRNKGNFPGRFSGRQFSNSRSEMNVSTLELGDSALYLCASSFVPGQGSGGYTFGSGTRLTVV.

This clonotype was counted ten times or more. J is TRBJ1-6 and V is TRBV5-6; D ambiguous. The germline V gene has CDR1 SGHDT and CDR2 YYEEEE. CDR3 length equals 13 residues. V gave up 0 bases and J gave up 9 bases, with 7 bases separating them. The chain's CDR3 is CASSLGPTSPLHF. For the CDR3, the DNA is TGTGCCAGCAGCTTGGGACCTACTTCACCCCTCCACTTT.

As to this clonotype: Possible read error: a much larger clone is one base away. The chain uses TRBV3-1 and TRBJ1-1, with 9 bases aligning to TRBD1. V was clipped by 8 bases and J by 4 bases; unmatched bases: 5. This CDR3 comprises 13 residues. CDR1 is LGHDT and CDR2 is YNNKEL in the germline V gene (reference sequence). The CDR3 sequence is CASRRQGVTEAFF. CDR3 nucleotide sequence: TGTGCCAGCCGCCGACAGGGGGTCACTGAAGCTTTCTTT. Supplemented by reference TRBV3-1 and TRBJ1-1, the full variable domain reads DTAVSQTPKYLVTQMGNDKSIKCEQNLGHDTMYWYKQDSKKFLKIMFSYNNKELIINETVPNRFSPKSPDKAHLNLHINSLELGDSAVYFCASRRQGVTEAFFGQGTRLTVV.

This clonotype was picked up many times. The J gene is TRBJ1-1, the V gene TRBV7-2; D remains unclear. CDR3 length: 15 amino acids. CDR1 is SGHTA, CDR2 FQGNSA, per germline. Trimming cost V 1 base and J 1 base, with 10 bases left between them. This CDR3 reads CASSLDYAENTEAFF. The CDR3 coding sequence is TGTGCCAGCAGCTTAGATTACGCAGAGAACACTGAAGCTTTCTTT.

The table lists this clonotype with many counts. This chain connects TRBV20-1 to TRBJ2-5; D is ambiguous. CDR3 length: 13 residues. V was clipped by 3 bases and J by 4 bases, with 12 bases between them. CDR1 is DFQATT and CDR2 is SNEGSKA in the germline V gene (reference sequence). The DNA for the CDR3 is TGCAGTGCTAGTGTCAGCGAGCGAGAGACCCAGTACTTC. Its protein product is CSASVSERETQYF.

The CDR3 DNA is TGTGCCAGCAGTTACTTAGGAGGGATGGCGGGGGAGCTGTTTTTT. Its translation is CASSYLGGMAGELFF. V gene TRBV6-5 combines with J gene TRBJ2-2; D is possibly TRBD2 (6 bases). Germline loops: CDR1 MNHEY, CDR2 SVGAGI. With 1 base removed from V and 8 bases from J, the gap between germline ends came to 14 bases. This CDR3 comprises 15 residues.

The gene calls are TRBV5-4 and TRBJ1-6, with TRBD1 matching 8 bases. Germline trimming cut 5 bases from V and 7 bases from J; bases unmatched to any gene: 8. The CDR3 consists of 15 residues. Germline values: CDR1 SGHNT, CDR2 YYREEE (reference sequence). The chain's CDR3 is CASSIQGTGNSPLHF. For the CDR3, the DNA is TGTGCCAGCAGTATTCAGGGGACAGGCAATTCACCCCTCCACTTT.

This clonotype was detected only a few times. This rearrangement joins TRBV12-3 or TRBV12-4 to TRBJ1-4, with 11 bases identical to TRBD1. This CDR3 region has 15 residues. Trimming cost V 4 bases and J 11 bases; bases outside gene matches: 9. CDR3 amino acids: CASSSAGTGGGKLFF. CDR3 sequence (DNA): TGTGCCAGCAGTTCGGCCGGGACAGGGGGTGGGAAACTGTTTTTT.